The present T cell receptor (beta chain) was sequenced within a study of blood T cell repertoires in COVID-19. The wider study: Sites across the United States, Italy and Spain contributed samples from acute and convalescent COVID-19.

Methods used by the authors: Reference gene primer amplification gave estimated nucleated cell counts. Clones were read by immunoSEQ multiplex PCR, and TCRdb kept only the in-frame ones, dropping some. V and J calls and clone size follow that table, whereas D and trimming were derived from the DNA. The table records roughly 230,000 clones, 89% of them present only once. The CDR3 totals 18 residues. Germline V gene data show CDR1 as MNHNS and CDR2 as SASEGT. V was trimmed by 1 base and J by 4 bases, leaving 22 bases between them. Sequences were obtained from peripheral blood. The V and J genes are TRBV6-1 and TRBJ1-2; D gene unclear. The TCR comes from a middle-aged woman who had recovered from COVID-19. Here the CDR3 DNA reads TGTGCCAGCAGTGAAGAACAGCCACGTCTTCCGTCTCCCTATGGCTACACCTTC. Amino acid sequence: CASSEEQPRLPSPYGYTF.